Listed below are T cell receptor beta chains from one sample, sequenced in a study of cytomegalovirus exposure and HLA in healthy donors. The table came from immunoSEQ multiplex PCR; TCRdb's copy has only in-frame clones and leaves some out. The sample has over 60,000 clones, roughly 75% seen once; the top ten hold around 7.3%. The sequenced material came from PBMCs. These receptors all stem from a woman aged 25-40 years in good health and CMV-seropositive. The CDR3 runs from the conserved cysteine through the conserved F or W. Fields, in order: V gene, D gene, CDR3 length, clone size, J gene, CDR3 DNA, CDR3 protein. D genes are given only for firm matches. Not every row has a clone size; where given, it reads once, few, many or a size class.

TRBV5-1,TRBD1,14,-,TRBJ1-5,TGCGCCAGCAGCCCGGGACAGAACAATCAGCCCCAGCATTTT,CASSPGQNNQPQHF
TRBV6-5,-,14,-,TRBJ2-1,TGTGCCAGCAGCTTAGGGGTTGTAGCCGATGAGCAGTTCTTC,CASSLGVVADEQFF
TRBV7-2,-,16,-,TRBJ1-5,TGTGCCAGCAGCCCCCTTGGGGGGTGGAACAATCAGCCCCAGCATTTT,CASSPLGGWNNQPQHF
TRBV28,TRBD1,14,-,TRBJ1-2,TGTGCCAGCAGAGGGGACAGGGAGGTCTATGGCTACACCTTC,CASRGDREVYGYTF
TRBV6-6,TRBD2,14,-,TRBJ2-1,TGTGCCAGCAGATCCCCGGGACTAGCGAATTGGGAGTTCTTC,CASRSPGLANWEFF
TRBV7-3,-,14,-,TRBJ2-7,TGTGCCAGCCTCCCTACGGCAGGGAAGAACGAGCAGTACTTC,CASLPTAGKNEQYF
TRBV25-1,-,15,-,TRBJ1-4,TGTGCCAGCAGTATCCGACAGTATGGTGAAGAAAAACTGTTTTTT,CASSIRQYGEEKLFF
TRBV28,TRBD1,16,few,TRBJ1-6,TGTGCCAGCACCATACAGGGGGCGACCTTCAAGTCACCCCTCCACTTT,CASTIQGATFKSPLHF
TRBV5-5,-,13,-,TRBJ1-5,TGTGCCAGCAGACAGGGCCTCAATCAGCCCCAGCATTTT,CASRQGLNQPQHF
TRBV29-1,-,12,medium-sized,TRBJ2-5,TGCAGCGTTTCCGATAGTACGGAGACCCAGTACTTC,CSVSDSTETQYF
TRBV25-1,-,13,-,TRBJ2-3,TGTGCCAGCAGTGAACGGAACAGGGTGAGGCAGTATTTT,CASSERNRVRQYF
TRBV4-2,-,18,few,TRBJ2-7,TGTGCCAGCAGCCAAGTCCCCCTTAGCGGAAGAGGGGTCTACGAGCAGTACTTC,CASSQVPLSGRGVYEQYF
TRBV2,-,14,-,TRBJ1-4,TGTGCCAGCAGTCTCGGACGGGGTAATGAAAAACTGTTTTTT,CASSLGRGNEKLFF
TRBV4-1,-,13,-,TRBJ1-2,TGCGCCAGCAGCCAAGGTCAGGGCTATGGCTACACCTTC,CASSQGQGYGYTF
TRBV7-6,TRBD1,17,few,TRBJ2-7,TGTGCCAGCAGCCCCTCTCCGCCGGGACAGCTGATCTACGAGCAGTACTTC,CASSPSPPGQLIYEQYF
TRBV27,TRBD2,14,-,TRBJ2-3,TGTGCCAGCCAGTTACTAGCGGGACCAGATACGCAGTATTTT,CASQLLAGPDTQYF
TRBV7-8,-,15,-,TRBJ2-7,TGTGCCAGCAGCTTCACGCCCTCTAGTAACTACGAGCAGTACTTC,CASSFTPSSNYEQYF
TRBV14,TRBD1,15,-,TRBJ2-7,TGTGCCAGCAGCGACTCAGGACAGGGGGTTTCCGAGCAGTACTTC,CASSDSGQGVSEQYF
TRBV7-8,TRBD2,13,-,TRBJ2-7,TGTGCCAGCAGCTTACGGGAGGGCTACGAGCAGTACTTC,CASSLREGYEQYF
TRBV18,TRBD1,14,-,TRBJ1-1,TGTGCCAGCTCTCGCCAGGGGGCGAACACTGAAGCTTTCTTT,CASSRQGANTEAFF
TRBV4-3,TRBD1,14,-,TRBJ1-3,TGCGCCAGCAGTGACAGGGGGACTGGAAACACCATATATTTT,CASSDRGTGNTIYF
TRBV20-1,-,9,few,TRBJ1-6,TGCAGTGCTGACGGGAGATTCCACTTT,CSADGRFHF
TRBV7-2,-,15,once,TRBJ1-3,TGTGCCAGCAGCACTTACAGGTTGTCTGGAAACACCATATATTTT,CASSTYRLSGNTIYF
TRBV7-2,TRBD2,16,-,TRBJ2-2,TGTGCCAGCAGCTTAGCCCCGGGAGGCAGCACCGGGGAGCTGTTTTTT,CASSLAPGGSTGELFF
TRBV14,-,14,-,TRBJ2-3,TGTGCCAGCAGCCCTCGCAGGATTGTTGATACGCAGTATTTT,CASSPRRIVDTQYF
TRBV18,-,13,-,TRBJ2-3,TGTGCCAGCTCATCCAACCTAGCAGATACGCAGTATTTT,CASSSNLADTQYF
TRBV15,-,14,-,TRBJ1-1,TGTGCCACCAGCAGGGAGGACAGCCCCTGTGAAGCTTTCTTT,CATSREDSPCEAFF
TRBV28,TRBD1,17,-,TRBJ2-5,TGTGCCAGCAGCCCCCTCGACAGGGGCCCCCGCCAAGAGACCCAGTACTTC,CASSPLDRGPRQETQYF
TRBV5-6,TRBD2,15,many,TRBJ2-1,TGTGCCAGCAGCTGGGGACTAACCTCTTACAATGAGCAGTTCTTC,CASSWGLTSYNEQFF
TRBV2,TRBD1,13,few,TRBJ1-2,TGTGCCAGCACGGTACTACAGGGGGCTGGCTACACCTTC,CASTVLQGAGYTF
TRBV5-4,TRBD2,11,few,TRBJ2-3,TGTGCCAGCAGCTTGGGCGGGAGACGGTATTTT,CASSLGGRRYF
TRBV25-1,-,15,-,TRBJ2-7,TGTGCCAGCGCTGACAACAGGGCTGGTATTGGCGAGCAGTACTTC,CASADNRAGIGEQYF
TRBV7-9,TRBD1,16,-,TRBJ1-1,TGTGCCAGCAGCTCCTCGGACAGGAGTCCGAACACTGAAGCTTTCTTT,CASSSSDRSPNTEAFF
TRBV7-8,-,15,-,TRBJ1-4,TGTGCCAGCAGTCCGGACAACAGGATGGGGGAAAAACTGTTTTTT,CASSPDNRMGEKLFF
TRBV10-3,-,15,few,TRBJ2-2,TGTGCCATCAGTGAGCGGGGAACTAACACCGGGGAGCTGTTTTTT,CAISERGTNTGELFF
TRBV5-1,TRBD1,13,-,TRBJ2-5,TGCGCCAGCAGCACGGACAGGGGTGAGACCCAGTACTTC,CASSTDRGETQYF
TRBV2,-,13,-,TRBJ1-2,TGTGCCAGCAGTGAGGAGATCGGATATGGCTACACCTTC,CASSEEIGYGYTF
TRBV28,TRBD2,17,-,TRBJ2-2,TGTGCCAGCAGTTCCTACCTTAGCGGGAGAGGGACCGGGGAGCTGTTTTTT,CASSSYLSGRGTGELFF
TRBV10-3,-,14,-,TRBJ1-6,TGTGCCACTAAGGGGTTCTCCTATAATTCACCCCTCCACTTT,CATKGFSYNSPLHF
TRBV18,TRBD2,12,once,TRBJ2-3,TGTGCCAGCTCACCGCGGGGGAGTACGCAGTATTTT,CASSPRGSTQYF
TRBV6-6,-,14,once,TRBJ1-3,TGTGCCAGCACTCCGAGGGGGAATGGAAACACCATATATTTT,CASTPRGNGNTIYF
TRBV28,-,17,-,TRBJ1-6,TGTGCCAGCAGTTTCCTGGCAGGCGCGTTTTATAATTCACCCCTCCACTTT,CASSFLAGAFYNSPLHF
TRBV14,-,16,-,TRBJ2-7,TGTGCCAGCAGCGAAAGACTGCGGACAGTTTGGGACGAGCAGTACTTC,CASSERLRTVWDEQYF
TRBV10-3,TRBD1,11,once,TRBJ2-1,TGTGCCGCGGGACAGGGGAATGAGCAGTTCTTC,CAAGQGNEQFF
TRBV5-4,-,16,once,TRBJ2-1,TGTGCCAGCAGCCCCGGGGGGCTACAGAGTGGTTATGAGCAGTTCTTC,CASSPGGLQSGYEQFF
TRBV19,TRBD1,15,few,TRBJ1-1,TGTGCCAGTAGTATGGGGACAGTGGGAGACACTGAAGCTTTCTTT,CASSMGTVGDTEAFF
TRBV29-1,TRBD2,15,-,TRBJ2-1,TGCAGCGCTGCCTCGAGGACTAGCGGGAGCTATGAGCAGTTCTTC,CSAASRTSGSYEQFF
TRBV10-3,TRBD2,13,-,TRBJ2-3,TGTGCCACATTAGCGGGTTTCACAGATACGCAGTATTTT,CATLAGFTDTQYF
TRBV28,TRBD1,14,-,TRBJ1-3,TGTGCCAGCAGTTACAGGGGACCTGGAAACACCATATATTTT,CASSYRGPGNTIYF
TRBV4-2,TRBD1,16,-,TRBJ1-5,TGTGCCAGCAGCCAAGAGGGGCAGGGGGGCAATCAGCCCCAGCATTTT,CASSQEGQGGNQPQHF
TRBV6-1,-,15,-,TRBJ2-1,TGTGCCAGCAACTGGGATGGCGGGGCAGGGAATGAGCAGTTCTTC,CASNWDGGAGNEQFF
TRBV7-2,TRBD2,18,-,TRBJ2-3,TGTGCCAGCAGCCGCGATGTCTGGCGGGAGTCAAGCACAGATACGCAGTATTTT,CASSRDVWRESSTDTQYF
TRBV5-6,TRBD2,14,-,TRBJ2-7,TGTGCCAGCAGTCCGGACGGGCGGGGGTTCGAGCAGTACTTC,CASSPDGRGFEQYF
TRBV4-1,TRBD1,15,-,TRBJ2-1,TGCGCCAGCAGCCTACTTGGACAGGGAGCCAATGAGCAGTTCTTC,CASSLLGQGANEQFF
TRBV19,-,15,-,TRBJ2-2,TGTGCCAGTAGTCCAACCGGGACTCGGTACGGGGAGCTGTTTTTT,CASSPTGTRYGELFF